A single T cell receptor beta chain is shown here with its context. Its antigen is unknown. The protocol was immunoSEQ multiplex PCR, while the TCRdb copy is restricted to in-frame clones and leaves out a portion. The table records roughly 60,000 clones, more than 90% of them present only once. This record comes from a study of cytomegalovirus exposure and HLA in healthy donors. Study-level information: The same platform was used for the roughly 120 validation repertoires and the approximately 700 first-cohort repertoires, a later analysis reported.

The CDR3 spans 15 residues. CDR1 is LGHNA, CDR2 YSLEER, per germline. V was clipped by 2 bases and J by 3 bases; unmatched bases: 5. Study-wide points: Subsequent analysis showed first-cohort TCR clusters tending to co-occur in around 110 validation repertoires. There were a few CMV-associated chains whose specificity for CMV antigens was confirmed in vitro.

The TCR comes from a young man in good health and CMV-seronegative. Sequences were obtained from PBMCs. The gene calls are TRBV4-3 and TRBJ1-2; 8 positions match TRBD1. This CDR3 is CASSQRTGFDYGYTF. The DNA of the CDR3 is TGCGCCAGCAGCCAACGGACAGGGTTCGACTATGGCTACACCTTC.